Listed below are T cell receptor beta chains from one sample, sequenced in a study of monozygotic twins with inflammatory bowel disease. From the 5' RACE reads, TCRdb lists one entry per CDR3 protein and no DNA. The table lists a few hundred thousand distinct CDR3 sequences. The sequencing sample was made of blood. Receptors were obtained from a human donor with ulcerative colitis or Crohn's disease, or a healthy co-twin of an affected twin (not recorded which). CDR3s include the opening cysteine and the closing phenylalanine or tryptophan.

j_gene,v_gene,CDR3aa
TRBJ2-3,TRBV24-1,CATSDPGQGAPTQYF
TRBJ1-5,TRBV23-1,CASSQSCQDSNQPQHF
TRBJ2-1,TRBV7-3,CASSPSGASYNEQFF
TRBJ2-3,TRBV5-5,CASSPEGAGGTDTQYF
TRBJ1-2,TRBV5-5,CASSLTGMPGYTF
TRBJ1-1,TRBV5-1,CASSSFTGTEAFF
TRBJ2-1,TRBV20-1,CSARASSGGLYNEQFF
TRBJ2-5,TRBV7-2,CASSPQDARRETQYF
TRBJ2-7,TRBV5-1,CASSSYSISTQSSYEQYF
TRBJ2-1,TRBV20-1,CSARGAGGYEQFF
TRBJ1-1,TRBV5-1,CASSLATMNTEAFF
TRBJ2-1,TRBV20-1,CSARDWQRGASYNEQFF
TRBJ2-7,TRBV2,CASSGTVAGGELNPSYEQYF
TRBJ1-2,TRBV27,CASSSWEGYGYTF
TRBJ1-2,TRBV4-1,CASRYGQGFYGYTF
TRBJ2-1,TRBV5-4,CASSLGAGAVSYNEQFF
TRBJ1-4,TRBV27,CASSLSWATNEKLFF
TRBJ2-1,TRBV11-2,CASRAGGVRHNNEQFF